These 17 T cell receptor beta chains came from one sample sequenced in a study of T cell clones after liver transplantation. Only in-frame clones appear in the TCRdb table, and some are missing; sequencing was by immunoSEQ multiplex PCR. The sample has 85,000 to 130,000 clones, roughly four fifths seen once. This sample comprised CD4+ T cells from blood, obtained before liver transplant. Receptors originate from a human donor who received a liver transplant.

The chain couples TRBV18 to TRBJ1-1, with a weak D call TRBD1 (5 bases). Germline V lookup: CDR1 KGHSH, CDR2 LQKENI. The V end was cut by 6 bases, the J end by 0 bases, with 11 bases between. The CDR3 runs to 14 residues. CDR3 in amino acids: CASSARGMNTEAFF. Written as DNA, the CDR3 is TGTGCCAGCTCTGCACGGGGGATGAACACTGAAGCTTTCTTT.

V and J are TRBV19 and TRBJ2-7; D is perhaps TRBD1 (7 bases). There are 16 residues in the CDR3. The V gene lost 6 bases and the J gene lost 3 bases, with 21 bases spanning the gap. Germline loops: CDR1 LNHDA, CDR2 SQIVND (reference sequence). This chain's CDR3 is CASRETGSGGGYEQYF. For the CDR3, the DNA is TGTGCCAGTAGGGAAACAGGTTCAGGGGGAGGCTACGAGCAGTACTTC.

CDR3 in DNA: TGCAGTGCTTCGTCCCAAGAGACCCAGTACTTC. Its translation is CSASSQETQYF. This chain joins TRBV20-1 and TRBJ2-5; D is unresolved. CDR3 size: 11 residues. V dropped 5 bases and J dropped 1 base, with 5 bases sitting between them. The V gene's germline CDR1 is DFQATT and CDR2 SNEGSKA (reference sequence).

The chain recombines TRBV18 with TRBJ2-4; perhaps TRBD1 as D (6 bases). Trimming removed 1 base at V and 1 base at J, with 11 bases between. The germline CDR1 and CDR2 sequences are KGHSH and LQKENI. The CDR3 covers 16 residues. CDR3 sequence: CASSPRDTGAKNIQYF. In nucleotides, the CDR3 is TGTGCCAGCTCACCACGGGACACCGGTGCCAAAAACATTCAGTACTTC.

In DNA, the CDR3 is TGTGCCAGTAGTATCACCGACAGGTATAGCAATCAGCCCCAGCATTTT. It is translated as CASSITDRYSNQPQHF. This sequence joins TRBV19 and TRBJ1-5; possibly TRBD1 for D (6 bases). With 3 bases removed from V and 0 bases from J, the gap between germline ends came to 12 bases. The CDR3 has 16 amino acids. The V gene's germline CDR1 is LNHDA and CDR2 SQIVND (reference sequence).

This clone was detected once. Other DNA sequences in this sample translate to the same CDR3. This rearrangement joins TRBV19 to TRBJ1-1; no definite D call. V lost 3 bases, J lost 1 base, and 6 bases lay in between. The CDR3 is made up of 13 amino acids. CDR1 and CDR2 (germline): LNHDA, SQIVND (reference sequence). The CDR3 coding sequence is TGTGCCAGTAGTATGGGCCGGAACACTGAAGCTTTCTTT. It specifies CASSMGRNTEAFF.

The J gene is TRBJ2-1, the V gene TRBV25-1; D tentatively reads TRBD1 or TRBD2 (5 bases each). Deletions cut 7 bases from V and 7 bases from J, with 14 bases between. Germline V gene data show CDR1 as MGHDK and CDR2 as SYGVNS. CDR3 length: 13 residues. This CDR3 reads CASTPNWGNEQFF. In nucleotides, the CDR3 is TGTGCCAGCACCCCAAACTGGGGGAATGAGCAGTTCTTC.

J is TRBJ1-2 and V is TRBV15; tentatively, D is TRBD1 (5 bases). The CDR3 runs to 15 residues. V was shortened by 0 bases and J by 12 bases, with 20 bases between the two germline ends. Per germline, CDR1 LNHNV and CDR2 YYDKDF (reference sequence). The CDR3 sequence: CATSRDRTRLGADTF. CDR3 nucleotide sequence: TGTGCCACCAGCAGAGATCGAACCCGCCTTGGGGCCGACACCTTC.

This chain uses TRBV16 with TRBJ1-2, with 11 bases matching TRBD1. The CDR3 runs to 15 residues. V lost 3 bases, J lost 4 bases, and 4 bases stayed unmatched. Germline V CDR1 and CDR2: KGHSY, FQNENV. The CDR3 nucleotides read TGTGCCAGCAGCCACGGACAGGGGGCAGGCTATGGCTACACCTTC. Its translation: CASSHGQGAGYGYTF.

The J gene is TRBJ1-3, the V gene TRBV2, with D possibly TRBD1 on 5 matching bases. The CDR3 contains 14 residues. Germline V lookup: CDR1 SNHLY, CDR2 FYNNEI. With 3 bases removed from V and 2 bases from J, the gap between germline ends came to 8 bases. The CDR3 region has the DNA TGTGCCAGCAGTGATGGACATACTGGAAACACCATATATTTT. It encodes CASSDGHTGNTIYF.

This chain links TRBV13 with TRBJ2-3, with TRBD2 matching over 8 bases. Germline V lookup: CDR1 PRHDT, CDR2 FYEKMQ (reference sequence). This CDR3 comprises 14 residues. J lost 0 bases, V lost 8 bases, and 4 bases had no gene match. The CDR3: CASQKRGSTDTQYF. In nucleotides, the CDR3 is TGTGCCAGCCAAAAGCGGGGGAGCACAGATACGCAGTATTTT.

The V call is TRBV5-8, the J call TRBJ2-5; 8 bases fit TRBD1. Per germline, CDR1 SGHTS and CDR2 YDEGEE. V lost 4 bases, J lost 1 base, and 6 bases stayed unmatched. This CDR3 comprises 15 residues. The CDR3, as DNA: TGTGCCAGCAGCCACGGACAGGGAGGCCAAGAGACCCAGTACTTC. Translation gives CASSHGQGGQETQYF.

V and J are TRBV9 and TRBJ2-2; D uncertain. The CDR3 is 19 residues long. The germline V gene encodes CDR1 SGDLS and CDR2 YYNGEE. V gave up 0 bases and J gave up 0 bases, with 18 bases separating them. CDR3 amino acids: CASSVELRGPPANTGELFF. As DNA, the CDR3 is TGTGCCAGCAGCGTAGAGCTTCGTGGACCGCCGGCGAACACCGGGGAGCTGTTTTTT.

The V call is TRBV7-2, the J call TRBJ1-1; D is ambiguous. The CDR3 spans 15 residues. Germline CDR1 reads SGHTA; CDR2 reads FQGNSA. The germline V and J ends were trimmed by 3 bases and 5 bases, with 16 bases remaining between them. The CDR3: CASSLTHSTGTEAFF. The CDR3 coding sequence is TGTGCCAGCAGCTTGACCCACTCGACGGGGACTGAAGCTTTCTTT. The full variable domain, its missing parts supplied by reference TRBV7-2 and TRBJ1-1, is GAGVSQSPSNKVTEKGKDVELRCDPISGHTALYWYRQSLGQGLEFLIYFQGNSAPDKSGLPSDRFSAERTGGSVSTLTIQRTQQEDSAVYLCASSLTHSTGTEAFFGQGTRLTVV.

V gene TRBV29-1 combines with J gene TRBJ2-3; TRBD2 agrees at 11 bases. Germline values: CDR1 SQVTM, CDR2 ANQGSEA. This CDR3 is 16 amino acids long. V lost 8 bases and J lost 3; bases outside the gene matches: 13. This CDR3 reads CSITTGLAEITDTQYF. In DNA form, the CDR3 reads TGCAGCATTACGACGGGACTAGCGGAGATTACAGATACGCAGTATTTT.

The chain employs TRBV4-2 and TRBJ2-7; 8 nucleotides align to TRBD2. Germline V gene sequence: CDR1 LGHNA, CDR2 YNFKEQ. The CDR3 loop spans 15 amino acids. The trim removed 1 base at V and 2 bases at J, leaving 4 bases unmatched. The CDR3 DNA follows: TGTGCCAGCAGCCAAGTTAGCGGGGCCCCCTACGAGCAGTACTTC. Amino acids: CASSQVSGAPYEQYF.

This chain links TRBV7-2 with TRBJ2-3, with 12 nucleotides matching TRBD2. Germline CDR1 reads SGHTA; CDR2 reads FQGNSA. V lost 5 bases and J lost 1; bases outside the gene matches: 4. This CDR3 has 16 residues. CDR3 sequence (DNA): TGTGCCAGCAGCCTGACTAGCGGGAGTCGCACAGATACGCAGTATTTT. Translated: CASSLTSGSRTDTQYF.